This is a list of T cell receptor beta chains from one sample in a study of post-analysis software for immune sequencing data. TCRdb re-called the PCR reads with MiXCR, one entry per CDR3 protein. The sample consists of hundreds of thousands of distinct CDR3 sequences, around 44% of them appearing once. Sequenced material: blood. The receptors here all came from a girl under 18 with multiple sclerosis. The CDR3 runs from the conserved cysteine through the conserved F or W. A D gene is named only where the DNA matches it firmly. A row's size may be missing; if present it is once, few, many or a size class.

V	size	J	D	CDR3	DNA
TRBV12-3/TRBV12-4	few	TRBJ1-2	-	CASSGTTSSVNYGYTF	TGTGCCAGCAGTGGGACAACAAGCTCCGTTAACTATGGCTACACCTTC
TRBV6-5	few	TRBJ1-1	-	CASFPRGLMNTEAFF	TGTGCCAGCTTTCCTCGAGGTTTAATGAACACTGAAGCTTTCTTT
TRBV3-1	-	TRBJ2-1	TRBD2	CASTSSTSGRHEQFF	TGTGCCAGCACCTCAAGCACTAGCGGGAGACATGAGCAGTTCTTC
TRBV10-2	-	TRBJ2-5	TRBD2	CASSEAPSGRRETQYF	TGCGCCAGCAGTGAGGCCCCTAGCGGGAGACGGGAGACCCAGTACTTC
TRBV6-5	-	TRBJ1-1	TRBD1	CASSYSPQGYTEAFF	TGTGCCAGCAGTTACTCCCCACAGGGGTACACTGAAGCTTTCTTT
TRBV7-9	few	TRBJ2-5	-	CASSLYLQGQETQYF	TGTGCCAGCAGCTTGTATTTGCAGGGCCAAGAGACCCAGTACTTC
TRBV4-1	few	TRBJ1-2	-	CASSQDRARNYGYTF	TGCGCCAGCAGCCAAGATAGGGCCAGAAACTATGGCTACACCTTC
TRBV7-9	-	TRBJ2-7	-	CASSLAPLRDSLSYEQYF	TGTGCCAGCAGCTTAGCGCCCCTGCGGGACAGTCTGTCCTACGAGCAGTACTTC
TRBV11-2	-	TRBJ2-1	-	CASSRTTGSRDEQFF	TGTGCCAGCAGCCGTACTACAGGATCGAGGGATGAGCAGTTCTTC
TRBV5-6	-	TRBJ2-1	TRBD2	CASSPWGTSGRNEQFF	TGTGCCAGCAGCCCCTGGGGGACTAGCGGACGCAATGAGCAGTTCTTC
TRBV5-1	-	TRBJ2-1	-	CASKVGVSSYNEQFF	TGCGCCAGTAAGGTTGGCGTTAGCTCCTACAATGAGCAGTTCTTC
TRBV20-1	-	TRBJ2-5	-	CSARDLYYQETQYF	TGCAGTGCTAGAGATCTGTACTACCAAGAGACCCAGTACTTC
TRBV11-2	few	TRBJ2-3	-	CASSYQLRRTDTQYF	TGTGCCAGCAGCTACCAACTAAGACGCACAGATACGCAGTATTTT
TRBV29-1	-	TRBJ1-2	TRBD1	CSVDADAGQGNYGYTF	TGCAGCGTTGACGCTGATGCTGGACAGGGGAACTATGGCTACACCTTC
TRBV20-1	few	TRBJ2-4	TRBD2	CSANPRGVAKNIQYF	TGCAGTGCTAACCCTCGGGGGGTAGCCAAAAACATTCAGTACTTC
TRBV20-1	few	TRBJ2-4	TRBD2	CSASASGDPGQYF	TGCAGTGCTAGTGCAAGCGGGGATCCTGGACAGTACTTC
TRBV10-3	few	TRBJ2-7	TRBD2	CAISESLAGSYEQYF	TGTGCCATCAGTGAGTCGCTAGCGGGATCCTACGAGCAGTACTTC
TRBV10-3	-	TRBJ2-7	TRBD1	CAISEDRGSEQYF	TGTGCCATCAGTGAGGACAGGGGCTCCGAGCAGTACTTC
TRBV29-1	-	TRBJ1-5	-	CSVSWGGDSNQPQHF	TGCAGCGTTTCATGGGGGGGGGATAGCAATCAGCCCCAGCATTTT
TRBV7-8	-	TRBJ1-2	-	CASSLESDYGYTF	TGTGCCAGCAGCTTAGAGTCAGACTATGGCTACACCTTC
TRBV11-2	-	TRBJ2-5	TRBD1	CAGSQPTGGGETQYF	TGTGCCGGCAGCCAACCGACAGGGGGCGGAGAGACCCAGTACTTC
TRBV10-3	-	TRBJ1-1	-	CAISESVGGTEAFF	TGTGCCATCAGTGAGTCGGTTGGGGGCACTGAAGCTTTCTTT
TRBV6-6	-	TRBJ2-7	TRBD1	CASSRQGRSEQYF	TGTGCCAGCAGTCGACAGGGTCGTTCCGAGCAGTACTTC
TRBV5-1	-	TRBJ1-5	-	CASSRGDSNQPQHF	TGCGCCAGCAGTAGGGGTGACAGCAATCAGCCCCAGCATTTT
TRBV12-3/TRBV12-4	few	TRBJ2-7	-	CASSFGEAAEQYF	TGTGCCAGCAGTTTTGGCGAGGCAGCCGAGCAGTACTTC